These 27 T cell receptor beta chains came from one sample sequenced in a study of T cell clonality in common variable immunodeficiency. Study-wide results and limits: Reportedly, TCR beta sequences from common variable immunodeficiency showed fewer deletions and N-nucleotide insertions.

These receptors lack a known antigen. This table comes from immunoSEQ multiplex PCR, and its TCRdb copy is limited to in-frame clones, with some not included. In total the sample includes about 18,000 clones, none of them seen once. The sequenced sample was peripheral blood mononuclear cells. These receptors were obtained from a human donor with common variable immunodeficiency.

This clone has a count of ten or more. From the germline J gene comes the end of the CDR3, since the read stops 3 residues before it. V usage is TRBV7-2 and J usage is TRBJ2-7, with D possibly matching TRBD2 (5 bases). The germline gives CDR1 SGHTA, CDR2 FQGNSA. V lost 3 bases and J 4 bases, leaving 7 bases between the germline ends. The CDR3 extends over 12 amino acids. The CDR3 protein is CASSFGEYEQYF. The CDR3 bases that were read are TGTGCCAGCAGCTTCGGGGAGTACGAG.

This clone has more than one count but fewer than ten. The missing CDR3 end, 3 residues past where the read stops, is filled in from the germline J gene. This chain uses TRBV30 with TRBJ2-7; tentatively, D is TRBD1 (6 bases). V was clipped by 5 bases and J by 3 bases, with 17 bases between them. This CDR3 spans 14 amino acids. Germline loops: CDR1 GTSNPN, CDR2 SVGIG (reference sequence). CDR3 bases read: TGTGCCTGGGGGCTTGGGGGCTTATTCTACGAG. Its protein product is CAWGLGGLFYE. The full CDR3 reads CAWGLGGLFYEQYF. Supplemented by reference TRBV30 and TRBJ2-7, the full variable domain reads SQTIHQWPATLVQPVGSPLSLECTVEGTSNPNLYWYRQAAGRGLQLLFYSVGIGQISSEVPQNLSASRPQDRQFILSSKKLLLSDSGFYLCAWGLGGLFYEQYFGPGTRLTVT.

This clone was recorded many times. The read ends 3 residues shy of where the CDR3 ends; the end is completed using the germline J gene. The same CDR3 arises from other DNA sequences in this sample as well. V gene TRBV20-1 combines with J gene TRBJ2-2; 10 bases agree with TRBD1. The V gene end was trimmed by 5 bases and the J gene end by 7 bases; junction bases not matched to a gene: 16. Germline V gene data show CDR1 as DFQATT and CDR2 as SNEGSKA (reference sequence). This CDR3 spans 17 amino acids. CDR3 DNA, as far as it was read: TGCAGTGCTTACGACAGGGGGCAGATGGTTGGGGGCGGGGAG. Residues: CSAYDRGQMVGGGE. The CDR3 as a whole reads CSAYDRGQMVGGGELFF.

The table lists this clone with many counts. The read terminates 3 residues before the CDR3 end, so the remaining end is supplied by the germline J gene. The rearrangement links TRBV9 to TRBJ2-7; D might be TRBD1 (6 bases). V was clipped by 4 bases and J by 1 base, with 12 bases between them. The CDR3 loop spans 14 amino acids. Germline assignment: CDR1 SGDLS and CDR2 YYNGEE. The covered CDR3 bases are TGTGCCAGCAGCCCCGGGACAAAATCCTACGAG. It yields the protein CASSPGTKSYE. The entire CDR3 protein reads CASSPGTKSYEQYF.

This clone was counted many times. The DNA ends 3 residues before the CDR3 does, and the rest of the CDR3 is filled in from the germline J gene. V and J are TRBV20-1 and TRBJ2-5; 11 bases are a match to TRBD2. The germline gives CDR1 DFQATT, CDR2 SNEGSKA (reference sequence). The V gene end was trimmed by 6 bases and the J gene end by 5 bases; junction bases not matched to a gene: 5. The CDR3 has 13 amino acids. CDR3 DNA (partial): TGCAGTGCAATGACTAGCGGGGCGGAGACC. It specifies CSAMTSGAET. The complete CDR3 sequence is CSAMTSGAETQYF.

This clone was counted at least ten times. One junction end does not reproduce the germline sequence, and a read error may be involved. Sequencing ends 3 residues short of the CDR3 end; the germline J gene provides the rest. The rearrangement joins TRBV12-3 or TRBV12-4 to TRBJ2-5; D is ambiguous. The CDR3 has 14 residues. The CDR3 DNA, read in part, is TGTGCCAGCAGCTTAGGGCCCTCCTCCGAGACC. It is translated as CASSLGPSSET. The CDR3 as a whole reads CASSLGPSSETQYF.

This clone came up many times. Read data end 3 residues before the CDR3 end; the end is taken from the germline J gene. V usage is TRBV6-4 and J usage is TRBJ1-1; D is possibly TRBD1 (5 bases). CDR1 is MRHNA, CDR2 SNTAGT, per germline. V dropped 5 bases and J dropped 1 base, with 8 bases sitting between them. The CDR3 has 13 residues. The CDR3 here is CASSQQGNTEAFF. The sequenced part of the CDR3 DNA is TGTGCCAGCAGTCAGCAGGGGAACACTGAA.

This clone was counted between two and nine times. The sequence runs out 3 residues before the end of the CDR3; the remainder is reconstructed from the germline J gene. The gene calls are TRBV20-1 and TRBJ2-7, with 8 bases lining up with TRBD2. This CDR3 comprises 13 residues. Germline V gene data show CDR1 as DFQATT and CDR2 as SNEGSKA (reference sequence). Trimming removed 3 bases from V and 6 bases from J; junction bases left unmatched: 7. The sequenced part of the CDR3 DNA is TGCAGTGCTAGCCTAGCGGGCGTAGGCGAG. This codes for CSASLAGVGE. The whole CDR3 is CSASLAGVGEQYF.

This clone was seen many times. The read gets to within 3 residues of the CDR3 end, and the germline J gene fills in the rest. The chain couples TRBV5-1 to TRBJ1-1, with 7 bases that match TRBD1. This CDR3 contains 16 residues. The V gene's germline CDR1 is SGHRS and CDR2 YFSETQ. V was clipped by 4 bases and J by 0 bases; unmatched bases: 9. The CDR3 bases that were read are TGCGCCAGCAGCCCCAGGACAGGATACATGAACACTGAA. Protein sequence: CASSPRTGYMNTE. The entire CDR3 sequence reads CASSPRTGYMNTEAFF.

This clone has a count of ten or more. Read sequence stops 3 residues before the CDR3 end, and the germline J gene provides the missing end. This sequence joins TRBV30 and TRBJ2-6; D call uncertain. The V end lost 5 bases, the J end lost 0 bases, and 11 bases lay between the germline ends. Germline V gene lookup returns CDR1 GTSNPN and CDR2 SVGIG (reference sequence). The CDR3 covers 15 residues. Here the CDR3 reads CAWARLDSGANVLTF. CDR3 DNA, as far as it was read: TGTGCCTGGGCCCGGTTAGACTCTGGGGCCAACGTC.

This clone came up many times. The CDR3 bases that were read are TGTGCCAGCAGCGTAACAGGGAGTGGGGGTATCGTCGAG. Translating gives CASSVTGSGGIVE. The full-length CDR3 reads as CASSVTGSGGIVEQYF. This chain uses TRBV9 with TRBJ2-7, with a possible D match to TRBD1 (6 bases). The read stops 3 residues short of the end of the CDR3; the missing end is completed from the germline J gene. V lost 1 base, J lost 6 bases, and 20 bases lay in between. This CDR3 region has 16 residues. The germline gives CDR1 SGDLS, CDR2 YYNGEE.

This clone is labeled as medium-sized. The CDR3 end falls 3 residues outside the read, so it is completed with the germline J gene. The rearrangement joins TRBV7-9 to TRBJ1-4, with a weak D call TRBD1 (5 bases). Deletions cut 4 bases from V and 8 bases from J, with 14 bases between. Germline V CDR1 and CDR2: SEHNR, FQNEAQ (reference sequence). The CDR3 runs 14 residues. The covered CDR3 bases are TGTGCCAGCAGCTCCGGGGGAGCGGGGGAAAAA. Protein sequence: CASSSGGAGEK. Given in full, the CDR3 is CASSSGGAGEKLFF. Combining the CDR3 with reference TRBV7-9 and TRBJ1-4 gives the whole variable domain DTGVSQNPRHKITKRGQNVTFRCDPISEHNRLYWYRQTLGQGPEFLTYFQNEAQLEKSRLLSDRFSAERPKGSFSTLEIQRTEQGDSAMYLCASSSGGAGEKLFFGSGTQLSVL.

In its sample, this clone was seen many times. Read sequence stops 3 residues before the CDR3 end, and the germline J gene provides the missing end. The rearrangement uses TRBV18 and TRBJ2-7, with a weak D call TRBD2 (7 bases). V was shortened by 3 bases and J by 0 bases, with 9 bases between the two germline ends. CDR1 and CDR2 (germline): KGHSH, LQKENI. This CDR3 region has 14 residues. The CDR3 reads CASSPGGLSYEQYF. The covered CDR3 bases are TGTGCCAGCTCACCGGGGGGGCTCTCCTACGAG.

This clone was detected a few times. The germline gene is not matched at one end of the junction; a read error may be the cause. The read stops 3 residues short of the end of the CDR3; the missing end is completed from the germline J gene. V gene TRBV7-9 combines with J gene TRBJ1-5; 7 bases line up with TRBD1. There are 13 residues in the CDR3. Germline V gene sequence: CDR1 SEHNR, CDR2 FQNEAQ (reference sequence). CDR3: CSSSEQGNQPQHF. Partial CDR3 DNA: TGTTCCAGCAGCGAACAGGGGAATCAGCCC.

Relative to its sample, this clone is medium-sized. Sequencing ends 3 residues short of the CDR3 end; the germline J gene provides the rest. The chain couples TRBV18 to TRBJ2-1; 11 nucleotides line up with TRBD2. The CDR3 consists of 15 residues. The V gene's germline CDR1 is KGHSH and CDR2 LQKENI. The V segment lost 6 bases and the J segment 8 bases; nucleotides outside the gene matches: 9. The CDR3 loop is CASSSLAGGSDEQFF. The CDR3 DNA, read in part, is TGTGCCAGCTCGTCGCTAGCGGGAGGATCCGATGAG.

This clone showed up many times. The read terminates 3 residues before the CDR3 end, so the remaining end is supplied by the germline J gene. The J gene is TRBJ2-6, the V gene TRBV18; TRBD1 might be the D (5 bases). The CDR3 has 15 residues. Deletions cut 3 bases from V and 4 bases from J, with 10 bases between. Germline CDR1 and CDR2: KGHSH and LQKENI. The CDR3 DNA, read in part, is TGTGCCAGCTCACCCCAGGGTTCCGGGGCCAACGTC. Translating it yields CASSPQGSGANV. The CDR3 as a whole reads CASSPQGSGANVLTF. Variable domain in full (rest from reference TRBV18 and TRBJ2-6): NAGVMQNPRHLVRRRGQEARLRCSPMKGHSHVYWYRQLPEEGLKFMVYLQKENIIDESGMPKERFSAEFPKEGPSILRIQQVVRGDSAAYFCASSPQGSGANVLTFGAGSRLTVL.

This clone appeared many times. Read data end 3 residues before the CDR3 end; the end is taken from the germline J gene. The chain employs TRBV7-2 and TRBJ1-5; D is unresolved. The CDR3 runs to 14 residues. Germline V lookup: CDR1 SGHTA, CDR2 FQGNSA. V gave up 1 base and J gave up 0 bases, with 4 bases separating them. The CDR3 bases that were read are TGTGCCAGCAGCTTAGAGGCTAGCAATCAGCCC. It translates to CASSLEASNQP. The whole CDR3 protein reads CASSLEASNQPQHF.

Note on this clone: The missing CDR3 end, 3 residues past where the read stops, is filled in from the germline J gene. The rearrangement joins TRBV10-2 to TRBJ2-5; D may be TRBD1 (6 bases). This CDR3 is built from 11 residues. Germline CDR1 and CDR2: WSHSY and SAAADI. The V end was cut by 6 bases, the J end by 5 bases, with 7 bases between. The covered CDR3 bases are TGCGCCAGCAGAGGGGGTGAGACC. Its protein product is CASRGGET. From start to end, the CDR3 is CASRGGETQYF.

This clone has a handful of counts. The read gets to within 3 residues of the CDR3 end, and the germline J gene fills in the rest. V is TRBV11-2 and J is TRBJ2-3; D is ambiguous. V was clipped by 5 bases and J by 1 base, with 13 bases between them. CDR1 and CDR2 (germline): SGHAT, FQNNGV. CDR3 length equals 15 residues. Partial CDR3 DNA: TGTGCCAGCAGCCCTATGGGTAGGGGCACAGATACG. Its protein is CASSPMGRGTDT. The full CDR3 sequence reads CASSPMGRGTDTQYF.

This clone came up a few times. The read finishes 3 residues shy of the CDR3 end, and the germline J gene is used to complete it. The rearrangement joins TRBV6-2 or TRBV6-3 to TRBJ2-3; 7 nucleotides align to TRBD2. This CDR3 is 13 amino acids long. Trimming took 6 bases from V and 1 from J; bases not matched to a gene: 1. CDR1 MNHEY and CDR2 SVGEGT come from the germline V gene. The CDR3 bases that were read are TGTGCCAGCAGGGGAGGGGGCACAGATACG. This gives the protein CASRGGGTDT. In full, the CDR3 reads CASRGGGTDTQYF.

This clone showed up many times. The CDR3 protein is CASKPTGTYEQYF. Partial CDR3 DNA: TGTGCCAGCAAACCGACAGGGACCTACGAG. V gene TRBV12-3 or TRBV12-4 combines with J gene TRBJ2-7; 7 bases agree with TRBD1. The read halts 3 residues ahead of the CDR3 end, with the missing end drawn from the germline J gene. J lost 2 bases, V lost 7 bases, and 5 bases had no gene match. The CDR3 sequence is 13 residues long.

The sample holds many counts of this clone. The sequenced fragment ends 3 residues before the CDR3 boundary, so the rest is inferred from the germline J gene. The rearrangement uses TRBV19 and TRBJ1-4; 8 bases are a match to TRBD1. Germline lookup yields CDR1 LNHDA and CDR2 SQIVND (reference sequence). The CDR3 spans 15 residues. With V trimmed by 8 bases and J by 5 bases, 10 bases remained unmatched. The sequenced CDR3 bases are TGTGCCAGTGCCCACTTCCGGGACAGGAATGAAAAA. As protein: CASAHFRDRNEK. The complete CDR3 sequence is CASAHFRDRNEKLFF. Looking up the rest from reference TRBV19 and TRBJ1-4 gives the full variable domain: DGGITQSPKYLFRKEGQNVTLSCEQNLNHDAMYWYRQDPGQGLRLIYYSQIVNDFQKGDIAEGYSVSREKKESFPLTVTSAQKNPTAFYLCASAHFRDRNEKLFFGSGTQLSVL.

There are many counts of this clone. The read comes to an end 3 residues before the CDR3 does, leaving the germline J gene to fill in the end. This chain joins TRBV6-2 or TRBV6-3 and TRBJ2-1, with a tentative D call TRBD2 (5 bases). Trimming removed 7 bases at V and 7 bases at J, with 20 bases between. CDR1 is MNHEY and CDR2 is SVGEGT in the germline V gene. The length of the CDR3 is 15 residues. The chain's CDR3 is CASIGAASNLNEQFF. The part of the CDR3 DNA that was read is TGTGCCAGCATCGGAGCTGCTAGCAATTTAAATGAG.

This clone was seen at least ten times. From the germline J gene comes the end of the CDR3, since the read stops 3 residues before it. The rearrangement links TRBV19 to TRBJ2-1, with D maybe TRBD1 (6 bases). Trimming left V 4 bases short and J 1 base short, with 14 bases between. The germline CDR1 and CDR2 sequences are LNHDA and SQIVND (reference sequence). The CDR3 covers 16 residues. The CDR3 is CASSTRTAGSYNEQFF. The CDR3 bases that were read are TGTGCCAGTAGTACCCGGACAGCTGGGTCCTACAATGAG.

This clone was counted at least ten times. The observed sequence ends 3 residues before the CDR3 terminus, with the missing tail filled in from the germline J gene. This sequence joins TRBV18 and TRBJ1-5; D not resolved. CDR1 is KGHSH, CDR2 LQKENI, per germline. This CDR3 has 14 amino acids. Trimming stripped 1 base from V and 5 bases from J, with 9 bases between. CDR3 region: CASSPQKGDQPQHF. The DNA read from the CDR3 is TGTGCCAGCTCACCACAAAAGGGTGATCAGCCC. The whole variable domain, filled in from reference TRBV18 and TRBJ1-5, reads NAGVMQNPRHLVRRRGQEARLRCSPMKGHSHVYWYRQLPEEGLKFMVYLQKENIIDESGMPKERFSAEFPKEGPSILRIQQVVRGDSAAYFCASSPQKGDQPQHFGDGTRLSIL.

This clone showed up many times. The read ends 3 residues early relative to the CDR3; the germline J gene fills the gap. The gene calls are TRBV30 and TRBJ2-1; TRBD1 agrees at 9 bases. The CDR3 extends over 14 amino acids. Germline V gene lookup returns CDR1 GTSNPN and CDR2 SVGIG (reference sequence). Trimming removed 5 bases from V and 9 bases from J; junction bases left unmatched: 11. Incomplete CDR3 DNA: TGTGCCTGGGCGAACCCGGGACAGGGTATTGAG. Its translation: CAWANPGQGIE. The CDR3 as a whole reads CAWANPGQGIEQFF.

This clone was seen at least ten times. The CDR3 end lies 3 residues beyond the end of the read and is filled in from the germline J gene. The V and J genes are TRBV5-4 and TRBJ2-3, with 9 bases that match TRBD1. Germline loops: CDR1 SGHNT, CDR2 YYREEE (reference sequence). With 4 bases clipped from V and 5 bases from J, the junction kept 11 bases outside the gene matches. This CDR3 has 16 residues. CDR3 loop: CASSKRPTGGEDTQYF. The covered CDR3 bases are TGTGCCAGCAGCAAGCGACCGACAGGGGGAGAAGATACG.